Sequencing of this TCR beta chain was carried out in a study of cytomegalovirus exposure and HLA in healthy donors. General study points: It was fewer than 200 TCR beta chains that were listed as cytomegalovirus-associated. In a later analysis, a missense DCLRE1C variant was linked to TCR beta V- and J-gene trimming. The study found most TCR sequences rare, yet found some public TCRs in many donors.

With respect to this clone: The antigen remains unidentified.

The PCR contained 60 Vbeta and 13 Jbeta primers. Here immunoSEQ multiplex PCR was the method, and the copy in TCRdb shows in-frame clones only, minus some. The table records around 100,000 clones, approximately 72% of them present only once. V gave up 2 bases and J gave up 2 bases; unmatched junction bases: 9. The CDR3 spans 16 residues. CDR1 and CDR2 from the germline V gene are SGHNT and YYREEE (reference sequence). The sequencing input was PBMCs. This chain uses TRBV5-4 with TRBJ2-7; TRBD2 agrees at 8 bases. The source of this sequence is a woman aged 45-65 years in good health and CMV-seronegative. The CDR3 nucleotides read TGTGCCAGCAGCTTTAGATGGGTAGCGGGACCCTACGAGCAGTACTTC. It is translated as CASSFRWVAGPYEQYF.